The next 2 T cell receptor beta chains were all read from a single sample in a study of blood T cell repertoires in COVID-19. Clones were sequenced by immunoSEQ multiplex PCR, and TCRdb holds only the in-frame ones, with some missing. The sample yields roughly 140,000 clones, approximately 85% seen once. The sample taken for sequencing was peripheral blood. The receptors come from a woman in her sixties with COVID-19, enrolled during active disease.

This clone was detected only once. The CDR3 here is CASSLSGRDEQFF. DNA of the CDR3: TGTGCCAGCAGCTTAAGTGGGAGGGATGAGCAGTTCTTC. The chain is built from TRBV7-3 and TRBJ2-1; TRBD2 matches at 7 bases. Trimming took 1 base from V and 8 from J; bases not matched to a gene: 2. The CDR3 sequence is 13 residues long. CDR1 and CDR2 from the germline V gene are SGHTA and FQGTGA.

The genes are TRBV5-1 and TRBJ1-4, with 7 bases matching TRBD1. This CDR3 contains 16 residues. Germline V gives CDR1 SGHRS, CDR2 YFSETQ. J lost 4 bases, V lost 5 bases, and 11 bases had no gene match. CDR3 loop: CASRGGTGVYNEKLFF. The CDR3 DNA is TGCGCCAGCAGAGGGGGCACCGGCGTTTATAATGAAAAACTGTTTTTT.